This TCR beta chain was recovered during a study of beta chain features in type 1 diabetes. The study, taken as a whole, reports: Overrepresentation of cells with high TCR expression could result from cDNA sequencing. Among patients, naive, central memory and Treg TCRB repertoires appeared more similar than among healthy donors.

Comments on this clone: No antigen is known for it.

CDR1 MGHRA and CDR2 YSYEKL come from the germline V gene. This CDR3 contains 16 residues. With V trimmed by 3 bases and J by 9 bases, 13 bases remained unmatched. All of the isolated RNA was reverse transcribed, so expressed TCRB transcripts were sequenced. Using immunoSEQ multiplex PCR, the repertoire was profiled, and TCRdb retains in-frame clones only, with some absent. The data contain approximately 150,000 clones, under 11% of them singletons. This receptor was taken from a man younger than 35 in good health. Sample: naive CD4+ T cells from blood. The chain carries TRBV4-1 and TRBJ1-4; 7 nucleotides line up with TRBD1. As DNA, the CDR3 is TGCGCCAGCAGCCACCTCAATCCGAGGGGGCGTAAAAAACTGTTTTTT. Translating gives CASSHLNPRGRKKLFF.